This TCR beta chain was retrieved from a study of OX40 agonist ivuxolimab in advanced cancers. Study context: An agonistic anti-OX40 (CD134) antibody, ivuxolimab, was used to treat the patients.

Of note for this clone: Its antigen is as yet unknown.

General study findings and limits: Both CD4+ and CD8+ T cell populations in blood had undergone clonal expansion by week 6 at 0.1 to 3.0 mg/kg. Antigen specificity remained undetermined for the expanded peripheral T cells.

CDR3 size: 15 residues. The V segment lost 1 base and the J segment 13 bases; nucleotides outside the gene matches: 10. Germline V CDR1 and CDR2: SGHRS, YFSETQ. The method was immunoSEQ multiplex PCR; TCRdb's version includes in-frame clones alone and lacks a portion of them. The sample contains around 74,000 clones, roughly 90% of which appear only once. The sequencing used CD4+ or CD8+ T cells sorted from blood, collected in a trial of the OX40 agonist ivuxolimab. The receptor was derived from an adult with an advanced solid tumor such as melanoma, head and neck, liver or kidney cancer. This sequence joins TRBV5-1 and TRBJ1-6, with 8 bases lining up with TRBD1. CDR3: CASSLSLDRAPPLHF. In DNA form, the CDR3 reads TGCGCCAGCAGCTTGTCCCTGGACAGGGCGCCTCCCCTCCACTTT.